The clone carrying this T cell receptor beta chain was picked up many times. The authors' processing: For nucleated cells, counts were estimated from reference gene primer amplification. Here immunoSEQ multiplex PCR was the method, and the copy in TCRdb shows in-frame clones only, minus some. V and J calls and clone size are those listed in that table; D and trimming were worked out from the DNA. Among approximately 180,000 clones listed, 75% to 90% were seen once. The data were taken from a study of blood T cell repertoires in COVID-19. Study-wide background: Sites in the United States, Italy and Spain provided acute and convalescent COVID-19 samples. PBMCs, B-cell-depleted T cells, or T cells were the source of the cDNA or gDNA that made up the material.

The CDR3 is made up of 15 amino acids. Germline V gene data show CDR1 as LNHDA and CDR2 as SQIVND (reference sequence). Trimming removed 5 bases from V and 3 bases from J; junction bases left unmatched: 5. The J gene is TRBJ2-3, the V gene TRBV19; TRBD2 aligns across 10 bases. Sequencing was done on a sample of peripheral blood. This clonotype was sampled from a man aged 55 to 70 with acute or convalescent COVID-19. The CDR3: CASSYLAGATDTQYF. CDR3 DNA sequence: TGTGCCAGTAGTTATCTAGCGGGAGCGACAGATACGCAGTATTTT.